Each of the 21 T cell receptor beta chains below was sequenced from the same sample in a study of cytomegalovirus exposure and HLA in healthy donors. Amplification used 60 Vbeta primers and 13 Jbeta primers. The protocol was immunoSEQ multiplex PCR, while the TCRdb copy is restricted to in-frame clones and leaves out a portion. The sample lists 150,000 to 200,000 clones, approximately 67% occurring once. The material sequenced was PBMCs. The receptors originated from a man aged 35 to 55 in good health and CMV-seronegative.

This clone was found a few times. The CDR3: CASSAQGKGEKLFF. As DNA, the CDR3 is TGTGCCAGCAGTGCCCAGGGGAAAGGAGAAAAACTGTTTTTT. This chain joins TRBV27 and TRBJ1-4; tentatively, D is TRBD1 (6 bases). The CDR3 covers 14 residues. Germline V lookup: CDR1 MNHEY, CDR2 SMNVEV (reference sequence). V gave up 5 bases and J gave up 8 bases, with 15 bases separating them. Using reference TRBV27 and TRBJ1-4 for the parts outside the CDR3, the full variable domain is EAQVTQNPRYLITVTGKKLTVTCSQNMNHEYMSWYRQDPGLGLRQIYYSMNVEVTDKGDVPEGYKVSRKEKRNFPLILESPSPNQTSLYFCASSAQGKGEKLFFGSGTQLSVL.

This clone occurred a few times. J is TRBJ1-5 and V is TRBV18, with 7 bases fitting TRBD1. The ends lost 5 bases at V and 4 bases at J; junction bases unmatched: 5. Germline V lookup: CDR1 KGHSH, CDR2 LQKENI. The CDR3 extends over 14 amino acids. This CDR3 reads CASSSGTENQPQHF. In DNA form, the CDR3 reads TGTGCCAGCTCATCCGGGACAGAAAATCAGCCCCAGCATTTT. Together with reference TRBV18 and TRBJ1-5, the CDR3 gives the full variable domain: NAGVMQNPRHLVRRRGQEARLRCSPMKGHSHVYWYRQLPEEGLKFMVYLQKENIIDESGMPKERFSAEFPKEGPSILRIQQVVRGDSAAYFCASSSGTENQPQHFGDGTRLSIL.

The chain combines TRBV6-1 with TRBJ1-1; 7 nucleotides match TRBD1. With 6 bases clipped from V and 1 base from J, the junction kept 5 bases outside the gene matches. CDR1 and CDR2 from the germline V gene are MNHNS and SASEGT. The CDR3 is made up of 14 amino acids. The CDR3 DNA reads TGTGCCAGCAGGGGCCAGGGGGGGAACACTGAAGCTTTCTTT. Its translation: CASRGQGGNTEAFF.

CDR3 nucleotide sequence: TGTGCCAGCAGCCGGGCAGGGGGCCGGAATTCACCCCTCCACTTT. This encodes CASSRAGGRNSPLHF. The chain combines TRBV27 with TRBJ1-6; 8 bases are a match to TRBD1. The germline V gene encodes CDR1 MNHEY and CDR2 SMNVEV (reference sequence). The CDR3 runs 15 residues. V dropped 6 bases and J dropped 7; count of bases not matched to a gene: 8.

The V and J genes are TRBV11-3 and TRBJ2-7; 7 bases line up with TRBD1. Germline CDR1 SGHNT, CDR2 YENEEA. The CDR3 has 12 residues. Trimming removed 5 bases from V and 7 bases from J; junction bases left unmatched: 5. CDR3 nucleotides: TGTGCCAGCAGCCATGACAGGGAAGAGCAGTACTTC. It encodes CASSHDREEQYF.

CDR3 DNA: TGTGCCAGCAGCCGACCGACAGGCTCCTACGAGCAGTACTTC. Translation gives CASSRPTGSYEQYF. The V gene is TRBV7-2, the J gene TRBJ2-7; a possible D gene is TRBD1 (6 bases). Per germline, CDR1 SGHTA and CDR2 FQGNSA. V was trimmed by 5 bases and J by 0 bases, leaving 11 bases between them. The CDR3 is 14 residues long.

V gene TRBV14 combines with J gene TRBJ1-2, with D maybe TRBD1 (6 bases). The CDR3 is 15 amino acids. Germline CDR1 SGHDN, CDR2 FVKESK. Trimming left V 2 bases short and J 8 bases short, with 18 bases between. The DNA of the CDR3 is TGTGCCAGCAGCCAAATCGGGACACCCAATCGAGGCTACACCTTC. It codes for CASSQIGTPNRGYTF.

Only a few counts were recorded for this clone. V gene TRBV20-1 combines with J gene TRBJ1-1; D remains unclear. The germline V gene encodes CDR1 DFQATT and CDR2 SNEGSKA (reference sequence). The CDR3 spans 8 residues. Trimming removed 6 bases at V and 10 bases at J, with 6 bases between. CDR3 sequence (DNA): TGCAGTGCAGGGAGAGCTTTCTTT. Its translation: CSAGRAFF.

The genes are TRBV28 and TRBJ1-1; weak D call: TRBD1 (6 bases). The CDR3 spans 13 residues. V dropped 7 bases and J dropped 0 bases, with 9 bases sitting between them. CDR1 is MDHEN and CDR2 is SYDVKM in the germline V gene. DNA of the CDR3: TGTGCCAGCAAGGGGGTCATGAACACTGAAGCTTTCTTT. This encodes CASKGVMNTEAFF.

The genes are TRBV4-3 and TRBJ1-2; 9 positions agree with TRBD1. V lost 3 bases, J lost 8 bases, and 7 bases stayed unmatched. Germline CDR1 and CDR2: LGHNA and YSLEER. The CDR3 is 14 residues long. The CDR3, as DNA: TGCGCCAGCAGCCACTGGACAGGGGAAGGAGGCTACACCTTC. This sequence encodes CASSHWTGEGGYTF.

This clone has just one count. The gene calls are TRBV6-1 and TRBJ1-1; D might be TRBD1 (6 bases). Trimming left V 0 bases short and J 5 bases short, with 7 bases between. Germline V lookup: CDR1 MNHNS, CDR2 SASEGT. The CDR3 extends over 13 amino acids. The CDR3 loop is CASSEAQGTEAFF. Written as DNA, the CDR3 is TGTGCCAGCAGTGAAGCGCAGGGGACTGAAGCTTTCTTT.

The chain couples TRBV6-6 to TRBJ1-3; D unresolved. The CDR3 runs 13 residues. Germline-derived CDR1 and CDR2 are MNHNY and SVGAGI (reference sequence). Trimming took 6 bases from V and 4 from J, leaving 10 bases between them. CDR3 DNA sequence: TGTGCCAGCAGCTCCAACGGGGGAAACACCATATATTTT. Encoded protein: CASSSNGGNTIYF.

This clone showed up just a few times. The genes are TRBV6-5 and TRBJ2-7; 13 bases map to TRBD2. Germline assignment: CDR1 MNHEY and CDR2 SVGAGI. Trimming took 6 bases from V and 3 from J; bases not matched to a gene: 5. This CDR3 contains 15 residues. CDR3 coding DNA: TGTGCCAGCAGGTACGGGACTAGCGGGGTCTACGAGCAGTACTTC. The encoded protein is CASRYGTSGVYEQYF.

About this clone: The junction shows a germline mismatch at one end, possibly a read error. The rearrangement joins TRBV28 to TRBJ1-2; D is unresolved. The CDR3 length is 11 residues. The germline V gene has CDR1 MDHEN and CDR2 SYDVKM. The DNA for the CDR3 is TGTGCCACCAGTCGGGACTATGGCTACACCTTC. This encodes CATSRDYGYTF.

Worth noting for this clone: Other DNA sequences in the same sample also yield this CDR3. V and J are TRBV29-1 and TRBJ2-1; TRBD2 matches at 10 bases. V was pared by 6 bases and J by 6 bases, with 8 bases of the junction left unmatched. Germline-derived CDR1 and CDR2 are SQVTM and ANQGSEA. The CDR3 consists of 14 residues. The CDR3 loop reads CSVSAGGQANEQFF. The CDR3 nucleotides are TGCAGCGTGTCAGCGGGGGGGCAAGCCAATGAGCAGTTCTTC.

Comments on this clone: The junction departs from germline at one end; a sequencing error may be responsible. V and J are TRBV7-9 and TRBJ2-5; TRBD2 matches 8 bases. This CDR3 has 15 amino acids. Germline CDR1 is SEHNR and CDR2 is FQNEAQ (reference sequence). CDR3 sequence: CSSSLAGLEEETQYF. CDR3 DNA: TGTTCCAGCAGCTTAGCGGGACTCGAAGAAGAGACCCAGTACTTC.

This sequence joins TRBV11-3 and TRBJ2-7, with a tentative D call TRBD1 (6 bases). CDR1 is SGHNT and CDR2 is YENEEA in the germline V gene. Trimming removed 3 bases from V and 7 bases from J, with 13 bases in between. CDR3 length: 13 residues. The CDR3 DNA reads as TGTGCCAGCAGCTTGACAGGTCTTAAAGAGCAGTACTTC. Encoded protein: CASSLTGLKEQYF.

This clone was counted only a few times. The rearrangement uses TRBV6-5 and TRBJ2-7; maybe TRBD1 (5 bases). The CDR3 length is 13 residues. Germline V gene data show CDR1 as MNHEY and CDR2 as SVGAGI. V was trimmed by 2 bases and J by 0 bases, leaving 5 bases between them. The CDR3 loop reads CASSYDSSYEQYF. In nucleotides, the CDR3 is TGTGCCAGCAGTTACGACAGCTCCTACGAGCAGTACTTC.

The chain links TRBV13 to TRBJ2-3; 12 nucleotides line up with TRBD2. Germline assignment: CDR1 PRHDT and CDR2 FYEKMQ (reference sequence). This CDR3 is 16 amino acids long. V shed 7 bases, J shed 7 bases, and the junction held 12 bases outside the gene matches. The CDR3 spells CASTSSGGAESNTQYF. CDR3 nucleotide sequence: TGTGCCAGCACCTCTAGCGGGGGGGCAGAGTCCAATACGCAGTATTTT. The complete variable domain, with remaining parts taken from reference TRBV13 and TRBJ2-3, reads AAGVIQSPRHLIKEKRETATLKCYPIPRHDTVYWYQQGPGQDPQFLISFYEKMQSDKGSIPDRFSAQQFSDYHSELNMSSLELGDSALYFCASTSSGGAESNTQYFGPGTRLTVL.

The chain couples TRBV28 to TRBJ1-1; 12 bases agree with TRBD1. CDR3 size: 19 residues. From germline, CDR1 is MDHEN and CDR2 SYDVKM. Losses at the gene ends were 5 bases for V and 1 base for J; bases not matched to a gene: 14. The CDR3: CASSPGWGQGAMGNTEAFF. The CDR3 region has the DNA TGTGCCAGCAGTCCGGGGTGGGGACAGGGGGCGATGGGGAACACTGAAGCTTTCTTT.

The genes are TRBV29-1 and TRBJ1-1; TRBD1 might be the D (6 bases). The V gene lost 5 bases and the J gene lost 8 bases, with 18 bases spanning the gap. Looked up from germline, CDR1 is SQVTM and CDR2 is ANQGSEA. This CDR3 is built from 13 residues. Here the CDR3 DNA reads TGCAGCGTTACCCAAAGACAGGCTCGGGAAGCTTTCTTT. Its translation is CSVTQRQAREAFF.